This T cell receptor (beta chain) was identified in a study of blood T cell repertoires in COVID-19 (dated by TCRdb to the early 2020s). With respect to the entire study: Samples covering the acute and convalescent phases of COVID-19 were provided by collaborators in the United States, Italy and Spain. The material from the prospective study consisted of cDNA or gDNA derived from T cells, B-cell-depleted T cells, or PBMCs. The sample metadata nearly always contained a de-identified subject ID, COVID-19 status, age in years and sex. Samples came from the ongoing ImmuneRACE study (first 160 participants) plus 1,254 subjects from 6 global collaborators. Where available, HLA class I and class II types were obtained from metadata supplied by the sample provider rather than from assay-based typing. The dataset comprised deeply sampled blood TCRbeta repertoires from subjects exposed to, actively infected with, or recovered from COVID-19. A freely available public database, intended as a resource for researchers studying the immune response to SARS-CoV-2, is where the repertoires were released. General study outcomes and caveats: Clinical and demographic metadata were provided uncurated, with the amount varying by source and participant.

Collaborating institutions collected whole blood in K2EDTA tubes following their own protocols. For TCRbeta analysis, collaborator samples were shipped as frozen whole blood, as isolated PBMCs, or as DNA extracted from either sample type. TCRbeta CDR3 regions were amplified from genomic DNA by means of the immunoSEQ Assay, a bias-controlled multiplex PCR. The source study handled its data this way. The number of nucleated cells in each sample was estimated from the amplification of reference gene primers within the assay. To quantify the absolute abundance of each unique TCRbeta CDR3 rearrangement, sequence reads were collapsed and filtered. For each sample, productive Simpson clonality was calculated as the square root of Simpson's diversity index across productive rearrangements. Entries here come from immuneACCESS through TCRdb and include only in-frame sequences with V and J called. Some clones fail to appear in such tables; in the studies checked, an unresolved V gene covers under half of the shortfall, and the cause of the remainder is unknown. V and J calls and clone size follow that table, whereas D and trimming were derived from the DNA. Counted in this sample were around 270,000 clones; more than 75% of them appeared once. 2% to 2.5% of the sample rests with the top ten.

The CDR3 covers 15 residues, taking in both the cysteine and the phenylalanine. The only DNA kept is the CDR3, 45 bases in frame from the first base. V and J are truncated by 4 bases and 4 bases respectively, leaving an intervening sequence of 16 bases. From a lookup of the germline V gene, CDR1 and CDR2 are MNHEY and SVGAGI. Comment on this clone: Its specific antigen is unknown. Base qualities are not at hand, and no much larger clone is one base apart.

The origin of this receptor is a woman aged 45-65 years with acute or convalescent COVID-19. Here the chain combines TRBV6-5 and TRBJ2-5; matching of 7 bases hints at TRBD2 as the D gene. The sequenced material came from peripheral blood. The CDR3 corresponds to CASSLGGGSGETQYF. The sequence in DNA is TGTGCCAGCAGTTTAGGGGGGGGGTCAGGAGAGACCCAGTACTTC.